What follows are 30 T cell receptor beta chains derived from one specimen sequenced in a study of blood T cell repertoires in COVID-19. The data were produced by immunoSEQ multiplex PCR, yet TCRdb's version contains in-frame clones alone and is incomplete. Counted here are about 90,000 clones, approximately 78% occurring once; the ten biggest clones make up approximately 13%. Sequencing used peripheral blood. These receptors all come from a human donor in a cohort sampled during active COVID-19.

The chain combines TRBV5-1 with TRBJ1-1, with a possible D match to TRBD1 (5 bases). This CDR3 spans 14 amino acids. Trimming left V 2 bases short and J 1 base short, with 9 bases between. Germline V gene sequence: CDR1 SGHRS, CDR2 YFSETQ. CDR3 nucleotide sequence: TGCGCCAGCAGCTTTACTACAGGGAACACTGAAGCTTTCTTT. Translation gives CASSFTTGNTEAFF.

The J gene is TRBJ2-5, the V gene TRBV18, with D hard to call. The V gene's germline CDR1 is KGHSH and CDR2 LQKENI. The CDR3 has 12 residues. V gave up 6 bases and J gave up 5 bases, with 10 bases separating them. The CDR3 nucleotides read TGTGCCAGCTCTCCAGAGAAGGAGACCCAGTACTTC. This sequence encodes CASSPEKETQYF.

The chain couples TRBV7-2 to TRBJ2-7; TRBD1 aligns across 9 bases. The trim removed 5 bases at V and 3 bases at J, leaving 8 bases unmatched. CDR1 is SGHTA and CDR2 is FQGNSA in the germline V gene. The CDR3 is 15 amino acids. The CDR3 coding sequence is TGTGCCAGCAGCCCGGGACAGGGCGGTTTCTACGAGCAGTACTTC. Amino acids: CASSPGQGGFYEQYF.

The gene calls are TRBV30 and TRBJ2-5; TRBD1 matches at 10 bases. The trim removed 5 bases at V and 6 bases at J, leaving 3 bases unmatched. The germline gives CDR1 GTSNPN, CDR2 SVGIG (reference sequence). CDR3 size: 12 residues. The CDR3 bases are TGTGCCTGGGGGACAGGGGCTAAGACCCAGTACTTC. Its protein is CAWGTGAKTQYF.

The gene calls are TRBV3-1 (or the pseudogene TRBV3-2) and TRBJ2-3; the match to TRBD2 covers 7 bases. CDR1 and CDR2 (germline): LGHDT, YNNKEL (reference sequence). The ends lost 0 bases at V and 6 bases at J; junction bases unmatched: 12. The CDR3 covers 17 residues. The CDR3: CASSQDGFERGWDTQYF. The DNA of the CDR3 is TGTGCCAGCAGCCAAGATGGATTTGAGCGGGGTTGGGATACGCAGTATTTT.

V gene TRBV28 combines with J gene TRBJ2-7, with 8 bases that match TRBD1. In germline, CDR1 is MDHEN, CDR2 SYDVKM. This CDR3 is built from 14 residues. V lost 8 bases and J lost 2; bases outside the gene matches: 8. The chain's CDR3 is CASVGAGGTYEQYF. CDR3 sequence (DNA): TGTGCCAGCGTGGGGGCAGGGGGCACCTACGAGCAGTACTTC.

The rearrangement links TRBV27 to TRBJ1-2, with TRBD1 identical over 7 bases. With 6 bases clipped from V and 8 bases from J, the junction kept 9 bases outside the gene matches. The CDR3 covers 13 residues. Germline assignment: CDR1 MNHEY and CDR2 SMNVEV (reference sequence). As DNA, the CDR3 is TGTGCCAGCAGGACCGACAGGGTGGGAGGCTACACCTTC. Its translation: CASRTDRVGGYTF.

The chain joins TRBV4-2 to TRBJ2-3; a possible D gene is TRBD1 (5 bases). V was shortened by 7 bases and J by 5 bases, with 10 bases between the two germline ends. From germline, CDR1 is LGHNA and CDR2 YNFKEQ. The CDR3 contains 12 residues. CDR3 in DNA: TGTGCCAGCACCTCCCAGGGAGATACGCAGTATTTT. This sequence encodes CASTSQGDTQYF.

J is TRBJ1-2 and V is TRBV5-1, with D possibly matching TRBD1 (6 bases). V was pared by 4 bases and J by 2 bases, with 12 bases between. The CDR3 has 14 residues. Germline assignment: CDR1 SGHRS and CDR2 YFSETQ. Here the CDR3 DNA reads TGCGCCAGCAGCCTGATGACAGGCAACTATGGCTACACCTTC. Residues: CASSLMTGNYGYTF.

The chain uses TRBV9 and TRBJ2-2; no reliable D call. CDR1 and CDR2 (germline): SGDLS, YYNGEE. CDR3 size: 15 residues. V dropped 3 bases and J dropped 6 bases, with 15 bases sitting between them. The CDR3 nucleotides read TGTGCCAGCAGCGCCTCCACACGTTTGGCCGGGGAGCTGTTTTTT. It yields the protein CASSASTRLAGELFF.

The CDR3 here is CASNPSLVRLAALTSPYEQYF. The CDR3, as DNA: TGTGCCAGCAACCCCTCTTTGGTGAGACTAGCGGCCTTAACTTCTCCCTACGAGCAGTACTTC. The J gene is TRBJ2-7, the V gene TRBV2; 9 positions match TRBD2. CDR1 and CDR2 from the germline V gene are SNHLY and FYNNEI. Trimming at V came to 7 bases and at J to 2 bases, leaving 27 bases not matched to a gene. The CDR3 totals 21 residues.

This clone showed up many times. The V gene is TRBV28, the J gene TRBJ2-5; TRBD1 is a possible D gene (5 bases). Deletions cut 5 bases from V and 5 bases from J, with 18 bases between. The CDR3 is 15 amino acids. Per germline, CDR1 MDHEN and CDR2 SYDVKM. CDR3 protein: CASSPSRRGKETQYF. In DNA form, the CDR3 reads TGTGCCAGCAGTCCTTCTCGTAGGGGTAAGGAGACCCAGTACTTC.

J is TRBJ2-7 and V is TRBV6-5, with a weak D call TRBD2 (7 bases). Germline V gene data show CDR1 as MNHEY and CDR2 as SVGAGI. V was pared by 6 bases and J by 7 bases, with 19 bases between. This CDR3 is built from 14 residues. The CDR3 sequence is CASRNRGALWEQYF. The CDR3 bases are TGTGCCAGCAGGAATCGGGGGGCTCTCTGGGAGCAGTACTTC.

The chain recombines TRBV6-5 with TRBJ1-2; 12 bases line up with TRBD1. With V trimmed by 6 bases and J by 6 bases, 8 bases remained unmatched. The CDR3 sequence is 15 residues long. Germline CDR1 is MNHEY and CDR2 is SVGAGI. The chain's CDR3 is CASRTSGTGGDGYTF. CDR3 DNA: TGTGCCAGCAGGACATCCGGGACAGGGGGCGATGGCTACACCTTC.

The chain is built from TRBV11-2 and TRBJ2-1, with D tentatively TRBD2 (6 bases). The germline gives CDR1 SGHAT, CDR2 FQNNGV. V gave up 0 bases and J gave up 1 base, with 16 bases separating them. This CDR3 has 18 residues. CDR3 sequence (DNA): TGTGCCAGCAGCTTAGATGCGGGACTGGCCCGTTCCTACAATGAGCAGTTCTTC. As protein: CASSLDAGLARSYNEQFF. The variable domain in full, completed from reference TRBV11-2 and TRBJ2-1, reads EAGVAQSPRYKIIEKRQSVAFWCNPISGHATLYWYQQILGQGPKLLIQFQNNGVVDDSQLPKDRFSAERLKGVDSTLKIQPAKLEDSAVYLCASSLDAGLARSYNEQFFGPGTRLTVL.

This clone has a single count. CDR3 bases: TGTGCCAGCAGCTCCCCTCGACTAGTCCCCGAGCAGTACTTC. It translates to CASSSPRLVPEQYF. V usage is TRBV11-2 and J usage is TRBJ2-7, with a tentative D call TRBD2 (6 bases). Per the germline V gene, CDR1 is SGHAT and CDR2 is FQNNGV. Trimming pared 4 bases from V and 6 bases from J, leaving 16 bases between. This CDR3 is 14 amino acids long.

This clone was seen only once. The gene calls are TRBV7-2 and TRBJ2-5; D possibly corresponds to TRBD2 (6 bases). Germline values: CDR1 SGHTA, CDR2 FQGNSA. The CDR3 extends over 14 amino acids. V dropped 10 bases and J dropped 5 bases, with 20 bases sitting between them. CDR3 DNA: TGTGCCACCCAACTAGCCCTTAGGAGGGAGACCCAGTACTTC. Protein sequence: CATQLALRRETQYF.

The chain couples TRBV4-3 to TRBJ1-2; 7 bases agree with TRBD1. The CDR3 spans 13 residues. With 2 bases clipped from V and 5 bases from J, the junction kept 2 bases outside the gene matches. Germline V gives CDR1 LGHNA, CDR2 YSLEER. CDR3 nucleotide sequence: TGCGCCAGCAGCCAATGGGACAGTTATGGCTACACCTTC. Translating gives CASSQWDSYGYTF.

The rearrangement joins TRBV6-6 to TRBJ2-3, with D maybe TRBD2 (6 bases). Germline V gene data show CDR1 as MNHNY and CDR2 as SVGAGI (reference sequence). V was trimmed by 8 bases and J by 0 bases, leaving 12 bases between them. The length of the CDR3 is 14 residues. CDR3 region: CASGGTASTDTQYF. CDR3 coding DNA: TGTGCCAGCGGGGGGACTGCTAGCACAGATACGCAGTATTTT.

The chain links TRBV5-1 to TRBJ2-3, with 9 nucleotides matching TRBD1. Trimming cost V 0 bases and J 1 base; bases outside gene matches: 3. Germline V gene data show CDR1 as SGHRS and CDR2 as YFSETQ. The CDR3 contains 16 residues. The CDR3 DNA follows: TGCGCCAGCAGCTTGGACAGGGGGCAAGGCACAGATACGCAGTATTTT. Its protein product is CASSLDRGQGTDTQYF.

The V call is TRBV5-1, the J call TRBJ2-3; perhaps TRBD1 as D (5 bases). Trimming cost V 0 bases and J 0 bases, with 8 bases left between them. The germline CDR1 and CDR2 sequences are SGHRS and YFSETQ. The CDR3 contains 15 residues. CDR3 amino acids: CASSLGAGSTDTQYF. CDR3 nucleotides: TGCGCCAGCAGCTTGGGGGCAGGGAGCACAGATACGCAGTATTTT.

The rearrangement joins TRBV11-2 to TRBJ1-2, with D perhaps matching TRBD1 (5 bases). The V gene's germline CDR1 is SGHAT and CDR2 FQNNGV. The CDR3 length is 15 residues. V was pared by 4 bases and J by 5 bases, with 17 bases between. In DNA, the CDR3 is TGTGCCAGCAGCTCTTTAACAGGTCCCGTTTATGGCTACACCTTC. This gives the protein CASSSLTGPVYGYTF.

The chain joins TRBV18 to TRBJ1-2, with 9 bases fitting TRBD1. The CDR3 sequence is 13 residues long. Germline V gives CDR1 KGHSH, CDR2 LQKENI. The J segment lost 8 bases and the V segment lost 3 bases, leaving 4 bases of the junction unmatched. This CDR3 is CASSPRTGDGYTF. CDR3 nucleotide sequence: TGTGCCAGCTCACCTCGGACAGGGGACGGCTACACCTTC.

The chain joins TRBV28 to TRBJ1-2; maybe TRBD1 (6 bases). Trimming removed 6 bases from V and 3 bases from J, with 11 bases in between. CDR1 is MDHEN, CDR2 SYDVKM, per germline. This CDR3 has 13 residues. The CDR3 region has the DNA TGTGCCAGCAGCACAGGGTATGACTATGGCTACACCTTC. It translates to CASSTGYDYGYTF.

V usage is TRBV19 and J usage is TRBJ1-1; D is possibly TRBD1 (5 bases). The V and J ends lost 10 bases and 1 base respectively, with 13 bases between them. Germline V lookup: CDR1 LNHDA, CDR2 SQIVND (reference sequence). There are 13 residues in the CDR3. The CDR3 nucleotides are TGTGCCACCAAGGGGAGGTGGAACACTGAAGCTTTCTTT. Protein product: CATKGRWNTEAFF. The entire variable domain, with the rest obtained from reference TRBV19 and TRBJ1-1, is as follows: DGGITQSPKYLFRKEGQNVTLSCEQNLNHDAMYWYRQDPGQGLRLIYYSQIVNDFQKGDIAEGYSVSREKKESFPLTVTSAQKNPTAFYLCATKGRWNTEAFFGQGTRLTVV.

V gene TRBV18 combines with J gene TRBJ1-2; 8 nucleotides align to TRBD1. V dropped 6 bases and J dropped 5; count of bases not matched to a gene: 11. CDR1 and CDR2 from the germline V gene are KGHSH and LQKENI. The CDR3 runs 15 residues. The CDR3 spells CASSPAGDRTYGYTF. In DNA, the CDR3 is TGTGCCAGCTCCCCCGCCGGGGACAGGACATATGGCTACACCTTC.

The J gene is TRBJ2-5, the V gene TRBV20-1; unclear D gene. Germline V gene lookup returns CDR1 DFQATT and CDR2 SNEGSKA (reference sequence). V was trimmed by 0 bases and J by 5 bases, leaving 4 bases between them. This CDR3 is built from 11 residues. DNA of the CDR3: TGCAGTGCTAGAGATCGGGAGACCCAGTACTTC. Its translation is CSARDRETQYF.

The chain recombines TRBV28 with TRBJ1-3; a possible D gene is TRBD1 (5 bases). Trimming stripped 2 bases from V and 0 bases from J, with 14 bases between. The CDR3 length is 17 residues. Germline V CDR1 and CDR2: MDHEN, SYDVKM. Here the CDR3 DNA reads TGTGCCAGCAGTTTAAGAGTGGGCGGGGGCTCTGGAAACACCATATATTTT. The encoded protein is CASSLRVGGGSGNTIYF.

This chain links TRBV4-1 with TRBJ1-3, with a weak D call TRBD1 (5 bases). The V gene's germline CDR1 is MGHRA and CDR2 YSYEKL. There are 13 residues in the CDR3. The V end was cut by 0 bases, the J end by 9 bases, with 9 bases between. Written as DNA, the CDR3 is TGCGCCAGCAGCCAAGATTGGGGCGGCACCATATATTTT. It codes for CASSQDWGGTIYF.

The chain uses TRBV30 and TRBJ2-2, with 7 positions matching TRBD2. The germline CDR1 and CDR2 sequences are GTSNPN and SVGIG (reference sequence). V dropped 4 bases and J dropped 6; count of bases not matched to a gene: 5. CDR3 length equals 13 residues. In DNA, the CDR3 is TGTGCCTGGACCGAAACTAGCGCCGGGGAGCTGTTTTTT. It codes for CAWTETSAGELFF.